This T cell receptor beta chain derives from a study of cytotoxic CD8 clonotypes in ibrutinib-treated CLL. About the study: Patients: 11 relapsed/refractory, fewer than 16 treatment-naive, 17 IGHV unmutated.

Target depth was 1 in 200,000 to 1 in 1 million T cells, about 10x per clonotype. Generated by immunoSEQ multiplex PCR, the TCRdb table keeps only in-frame clones and is missing some. The repertoire holds around 310,000 clones, with 80% as singletons. In the case of this clone: As yet, its antigen is unknown.

Study-wide results and caveats: The study found baseline clonality above age-matched healthy donors, tracking circulating CD8+ T-cell counts.

CDR1 is SGHNT and CDR2 is YYREEE in the germline V gene (reference sequence). The CDR3 consists of 13 residues. V lost 2 bases and J lost 3, with 9 bases in between. The TCR sequence derives from a human donor with chronic lymphocytic leukemia. This sequence joins TRBV5-4 and TRBJ2-7; possible D gene TRBD1, 5 bases. Sequencing used PBMCs, obtained before ibrutinib treatment. This CDR3 is CASSFDRIYEQYF. In DNA, the CDR3 is TGTGCCAGCAGCTTCGACAGAATCTACGAGCAGTACTTC.